Listed below are T cell receptor beta chains from one sample, sequenced in a study of neurological immune-mediated disorders. MiXCR, applied by TCRdb to the 5' RACE reads, yields one record per CDR3 protein. The sample consists of approximately 86,000 distinct CDR3 sequences, just over 2.5% of them appearing once. The material sequenced was PBMCs. The receptors were sampled from a woman aged 25 to 39 with multiple sclerosis. The CDR3 runs from the conserved cysteine through the conserved F or W. A D gene is named only where the DNA matches it firmly. Rows give clone size only sometimes, using once, few, many, or a class for an expanded clone.

clone_size d_call j_call v_call cdr3_aa cdr3_nt
many TRBD2 TRBJ2-1 TRBV20-1 CSADTSGRPHEQFF TGCAGTGCTGATACTAGCGGGAGACCCCATGAGCAGTTCTTC
many - TRBJ2-1 TRBV25-1 CVSSRAEEQFF TGTGTCAGCAGTCGAGCGGAAGAGCAGTTCTTC
many TRBD1 TRBJ2-1 TRBV5-5 CASSLGQGQFF TGTGCCAGCAGCCTGGGACAGGGACAGTTCTTC
many TRBD1 TRBJ2-5 TRBV20-1 CSGNPSTGVETQYF TGCAGTGGAAACCCGAGCACAGGGGTTGAGACCCAGTACTTC
many TRBD2 TRBJ2-1 TRBV2 CASLAGGPAYNEQFF TGTGCCAGCTTGGCGGGAGGGCCGGCGTACAATGAGCAGTTCTTC
many TRBD1 TRBJ1-2 TRBV7-2 CASSLDRGRDGYTF TGTGCCAGCAGCTTAGACAGGGGAAGGGATGGCTACACCTTC
- - TRBJ2-1 TRBV7-9 CASSFSSRVRQFF TGTGCCAGCAGCTTCTCCTCTAGAGTCAGGCAGTTCTTC
few - TRBJ1-4 TRBV5-1 CASSPSDGEKLFF TGCGCCAGCAGTCCGAGCGATGGTGAAAAACTGTTTTTT
many - TRBJ2-5 TRBV20-1 CSARVGGQETQYF TGCAGTGCTAGAGTTGGGGGGCAAGAGACCCAGTACTTC
- - TRBJ2-1 TRBV6-2/TRBV6-3 CASSHTRRLDDNEQFF TGTGCCAGCAGTCATACCCGGCGACTAGACGACAATGAGCAGTTCTTC
many - TRBJ1-4 TRBV3-1 CASSLNALGNEKLFF TGTGCCAGCAGCTTGAATGCCTTGGGCAATGAAAAACTGTTTTTT
many - TRBJ2-5 TRBV20-1 CSAQRAQGRGTQYF TGCAGTGCCCAGAGAGCACAGGGGAGGGGGACCCAGTACTTC
many - TRBJ1-1 TRBV12-3/TRBV12-4 CASSSRAEAFF TGTGCCAGCAGTAGCAGGGCTGAAGCTTTCTTT
many - TRBJ1-1 TRBV7-9 CASSSGGEAFF TGTGCCAGCAGTTCCGGGGGAGAAGCTTTCTTT
many TRBD1 TRBJ2-3 TRBV28 CASSLGQGETDTQYF TGTGCCAGCAGTTTAGGACAGGGGGAGACAGATACGCAGTATTTT
many - TRBJ1-1 TRBV21-1 CASSRHPSRGKAFF TGTGCCAGCAGCCGACACCCATCGCGGGGGAAAGCTTTCTTT
many - TRBJ2-1 TRBV20-1 CSARPYSSNEQFF TGCAGTGCTAGACCTTACAGCAGCAATGAGCAGTTCTTC
many - TRBJ1-2 TRBV4-3 CASSQDVGIFYGYTF TGCGCCAGCAGCCAAGATGTAGGGATATTCTATGGCTACACCTTC
many - TRBJ1-3 TRBV6-2/TRBV6-3 CASLRGNTIYF TGTGCCAGCCTTCGAGGGAACACCATATATTTT
few TRBD2 TRBJ2-3 TRBV30 CAWSVKAGADTQYF TGTGCCTGGAGCGTAAAAGCGGGAGCAGATACGCAGTATTTT
many - TRBJ1-1 TRBV3-1 CASSQGIPGVAFF TGTGCCAGCAGCCAAGGTATACCCGGAGTGGCTTTCTTT
- - TRBJ2-7 TRBV19 CASRRFGKGRSYEQYF TGTGCCAGTAGACGGTTCGGGAAGGGGAGATCCTACGAGCAGTACTTC
many TRBD2 TRBJ2-1 TRBV5-1 CASSSLAGSSYNEQFF TGCGCCAGCAGCTCGCTAGCGGGCAGCTCCTACAATGAGCAGTTCTTC
many TRBD2 TRBJ2-3 TRBV6-4 CASSESLLAGDTQYF TGTGCCAGCAGTGAGTCACTACTAGCGGGAGATACGCAGTATTTT
many TRBD2 TRBJ2-1 TRBV19 CASSMGLAEYNEQFF TGTGCCAGTAGTATGGGGCTAGCGGAATACAATGAGCAGTTCTTC
- TRBD2 TRBJ2-7 TRBV24-1 CATSEASGSLYEQYF TGTGCCACCAGTGAGGCTAGCGGGAGTTTATACGAGCAGTACTTC
many TRBD1 TRBJ2-5 TRBV25-1 CASSEPWGTGQETQYF TGTGCCAGCAGTGAACCTTGGGGGACAGGCCAAGAGACCCAGTACTTC
- - TRBJ2-1 TRBV3-1 CASSQGFRQTSSYNEQFF TGTGCCAGCAGCCAAGGGTTTCGTCAAACCTCCTCCTACAATGAGCAGTTCTTC
many - TRBJ1-5 TRBV20-1 CSASFGTHNQPQHF TGCAGTGCTAGCTTCGGGACACACAATCAGCCCCAGCATTTT
many - TRBJ1-6 TRBV20-1 CSARKENNSPLHF TGCAGTGCCCGAAAGGAAAATAATTCACCCCTCCACTTT
many TRBD1 TRBJ1-1 TRBV7-2 CASSPTGGGTEAFF TGTGCCAGCAGTCCGACAGGGGGGGGGACTGAAGCTTTCTTT
many - TRBJ1-5 TRBV6-2/TRBV6-3 CASSYSGVWGQPQHF TGTGCCAGCAGTTACAGCGGGGTTTGGGGTCAGCCCCAGCATTTT
many TRBD2 TRBJ2-1 TRBV20-1 CSAPRSGSSYNEQFF TGCAGTGCTCCGCGTAGCGGGAGCTCCTACAATGAGCAGTTCTTC